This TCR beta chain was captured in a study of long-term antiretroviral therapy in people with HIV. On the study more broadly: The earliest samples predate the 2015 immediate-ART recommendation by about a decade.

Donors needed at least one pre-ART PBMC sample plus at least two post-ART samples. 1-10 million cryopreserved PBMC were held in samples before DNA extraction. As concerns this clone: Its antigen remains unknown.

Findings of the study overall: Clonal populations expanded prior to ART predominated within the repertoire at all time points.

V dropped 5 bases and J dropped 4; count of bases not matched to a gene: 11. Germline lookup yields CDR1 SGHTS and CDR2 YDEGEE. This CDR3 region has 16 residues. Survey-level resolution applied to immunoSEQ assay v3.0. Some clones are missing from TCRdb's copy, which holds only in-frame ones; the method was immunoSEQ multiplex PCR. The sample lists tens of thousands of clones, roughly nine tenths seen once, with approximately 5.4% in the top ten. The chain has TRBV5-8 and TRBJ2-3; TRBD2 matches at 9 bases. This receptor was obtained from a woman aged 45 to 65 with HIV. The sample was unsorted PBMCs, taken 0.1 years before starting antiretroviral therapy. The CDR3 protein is CASSRSGTSSPDTQYF. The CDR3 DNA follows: TGTGCCAGCAGTCGATCCGGGACTAGCTCTCCAGATACGCAGTATTTT.